The text below deals with one TCR beta chain. The antigen is not known. The record originates from a study of radiotherapy plus CTLA-4 blockade in lung cancer. Study results and caveats: Blood saw expansion of tumor-derived TCR clones after radiotherapy plus ipilimumab.

Profiling relied on immunoSEQ multiplex PCR, and the TCRdb table lists in-frame clones only, not all of them. The sample lists roughly 100,000 clones, 80% to 85% occurring once. The source is a human donor with non-small cell lung cancer who had a partial response to radiotherapy plus ipilimumab. The sequencing used peripheral blood, collected from a patient treated with radiotherapy plus ipilimumab.

CDR3 nucleotides: TGCAGCGTTGAAGGCGGGGTCCGGGGACCTCAAGAGACCCAGTACTTC. Translated, it gives CSVEGGVRGPQETQYF. The V and J genes are TRBV29-1 and TRBJ2-5; D is perhaps TRBD2 (6 bases). V lost 1 base and J 2 bases, leaving 17 bases between the germline ends. Germline CDR1 is SQVTM and CDR2 is ANQGSEA. The CDR3 consists of 16 residues.